This entry lists 28 T cell receptor beta chains sequenced from one sample in a study of post-analysis software for immune sequencing data. The authors incorporated unique molecular identifiers into the TCR beta cDNA libraries. One entry per CDR3 protein results from TCRdb running MiXCR on the PCR reads. The sample shows hundreds of thousands of distinct CDR3 sequences, roughly 29% of them seen only once. These TCRs' antigens remain unknown. Overall study results and limits: Roughly five TRBV segments appeared more often in patients than in controls, and TRBV5-6, TRBV5-1 and TRBV20-1 were among these.

Sequenced input: blood. These receptors originate from a girl aged 10 to 17 with multiple sclerosis.

In this sample, this clonotype turned up a few times. The gene calls are TRBV10-3 and TRBJ2-5, with 7 bases aligning to TRBD1. CDR1 and CDR2 from the germline V gene are ENHRY and SYGVKD. Germline trimming cut 10 bases from V and 5 bases from J; bases unmatched to any gene: 19. The CDR3 runs to 16 residues. The chain's CDR3 is CATLNPTGRLGETQYF. CDR3 sequence (DNA): TGTGCCACCCTCAACCCGACAGGGCGCTTAGGGGAGACCCAGTACTTC.

The chain carries TRBV11-2 and TRBJ1-6; TRBD1 agrees at 7 bases. The CDR3 extends over 14 amino acids. The germline gives CDR1 SGHAT, CDR2 FQNNGV. V dropped 5 bases and J dropped 16; count of bases not matched to a gene: 14. CDR3 DNA: TGTGCCAGCAGCCGAACCTCCCTAGGGGACAGACTCCACTTT. The encoded protein is CASSRTSLGDRLHF.

This clonotype was observed a handful of times. The gene calls are TRBV28 and TRBJ2-7; D is possibly TRBD2 (6 bases). In germline, CDR1 is MDHEN, CDR2 SYDVKM. Trimming cost V 4 bases and J 6 bases, with 10 bases left between them. The CDR3 runs to 12 residues. The CDR3 DNA sequence: TGTGCCAGCAGTTCGGGGGTGATCGAGCAGTACTTC. Its protein is CASSSGVIEQYF.

This clonotype was seen at least ten times. This chain links TRBV29-1 with TRBJ2-5; 10 bases are a match to TRBD1. Germline CDR1 is SQVTM and CDR2 is ANQGSEA. The CDR3 runs to 12 residues. Unmatched junction bases numbered 3, after V lost 6 bases and J lost 5 bases. The chain's CDR3 is CSVRTGGETQYF. CDR3 sequence (DNA): TGCAGCGTGAGGACAGGGGGTGAGACCCAGTACTTC.

V is TRBV27 and J is TRBJ2-3, with 9 nucleotides matching TRBD2. J gave up 6 bases and V 6 bases, and 13 bases lay outside the gene matches. The CDR3 consists of 16 residues. The germline gives CDR1 MNHEY, CDR2 SMNVEV (reference sequence). The CDR3 reads CASRYASAGGGDTQYF. The CDR3 region has the DNA TGTGCCAGCAGATACGCCTCAGCGGGGGGAGGGGATACGCAGTATTTT.

The chain joins TRBV5-1 to TRBJ1-2; no clear D gene. This CDR3 has 14 residues. CDR1 SGHRS and CDR2 YFSETQ come from the germline V gene. Trimming left V 3 bases short and J 0 bases short, with 9 bases between. CDR3 nucleotide sequence: TGCGCCAGCAGCTGGACGGAAGCTAACTATGGCTACACCTTC. Translated: CASSWTEANYGYTF.

This clonotype was counted only a few times. The rearrangement links TRBV20-1 to TRBJ2-5; 7 bases are a match to TRBD2. The CDR3 extends over 15 amino acids. J lost 2 bases, V lost 8 bases, and 14 bases had no gene match. Germline CDR1 DFQATT, CDR2 SNEGSKA (reference sequence). The CDR3 coding sequence is TGCAGTACTGAGAGGGCTAGCGGTATTCAAGAGACCCAGTACTTC. This codes for CSTERASGIQETQYF.

This chain links TRBV18 with TRBJ2-3; 10 positions agree with TRBD2. The CDR3 has 18 amino acids. J gave up 3 bases and V 1 base, and 10 bases lay outside the gene matches. CDR1 is KGHSH and CDR2 is LQKENI in the germline V gene. CDR3 amino acids: CASSPLRTSGRGTDTQYF. In DNA form, the CDR3 reads TGTGCCAGCTCACCACTAAGGACTAGCGGAAGAGGAACAGATACGCAGTATTTT.

The chain recombines TRBV7-9 with TRBJ2-1, with D possibly matching TRBD1 (5 bases). In germline, CDR1 is SEHNR, CDR2 FQNEAQ (reference sequence). V was trimmed by 5 bases and J by 14 bases, leaving 16 bases between them. The CDR3 totals 12 residues. The CDR3 DNA is TGTGCCAGCAGCACGCGACAGTACCCAAAGTTCTTC. Its protein product is CASSTRQYPKFF.

The chain recombines TRBV28 with TRBJ1-5; 9 bases fit TRBD1. Per germline, CDR1 MDHEN and CDR2 SYDVKM. V dropped 5 bases and J dropped 3; count of bases not matched to a gene: 5. This CDR3 has 15 residues. This CDR3 reads CASSEDRGDNQPQHF. The CDR3 nucleotides are TGTGCCAGCAGTGAGGACAGGGGAGACAATCAGCCCCAGCATTTT.

The chain uses TRBV5-1 and TRBJ1-2, with D tentatively TRBD1 (6 bases). Trimming removed 2 bases at V and 8 bases at J, with 10 bases between. The CDR3 runs to 12 residues. Germline V CDR1 and CDR2: SGHRS, YFSETQ. The CDR3 loop is CASSFSGDGYTF. The CDR3 DNA is TGCGCCAGCAGCTTTTCAGGGGACGGCTACACCTTC.

This clonotype was counted only a few times. The rearrangement links TRBV9 to TRBJ2-4; perhaps TRBD2 as D (6 bases). The CDR3 contains 18 residues. V was trimmed by 0 bases and J by 0 bases, leaving 16 bases between them. Germline CDR1 SGDLS, CDR2 YYNGEE. The CDR3 spells CASSVGVSSASAKNIQYF. The DNA for the CDR3 is TGTGCCAGCAGCGTAGGGGTTTCTAGCGCATCAGCCAAAAACATTCAGTACTTC.

Written as DNA, the CDR3 is TGTGCCAGCAGTGACGGGACACCGGGACACGAGCAGTACTTC. It is translated as CASSDGTPGHEQYF. The rearrangement uses TRBV6-1 and TRBJ2-7; a possible D gene is TRBD1 (6 bases). This CDR3 is 14 amino acids long. Germline CDR1 reads MNHNS; CDR2 reads SASEGT. V was cut by 3 bases and J by 5 bases, with 14 bases left in between.

The J gene is TRBJ1-4, the V gene TRBV6-5; weak D call: TRBD1 (6 bases). CDR3 length: 20 amino acids. Trimming pared 0 bases from V and 5 bases from J, leaving 25 bases between. The V gene's germline CDR1 is MNHEY and CDR2 SVGAGI. The CDR3 region has the DNA TGTGCCAGCAGTTACTCGCAATACAGGGTTAGGAAGCCAGAAAATGAAAAACTGTTTTTT. Its translation is CASSYSQYRVRKPENEKLFF.

The J gene is TRBJ2-2, the V gene TRBV7-8; 8 bases match TRBD2. Germline V CDR1 and CDR2: SGHVS, FQNEAQ. CDR3 length: 19 amino acids. J gave up 0 bases and V 0 bases, and 9 bases lay outside the gene matches. The CDR3 sequence: CASSLAMRAGAANTGELFF. The CDR3 coding sequence is TGTGCCAGCAGCTTAGCGATGCGAGCGGGAGCCGCGAACACCGGGGAGCTGTTTTTT.

The chain employs TRBV2 and TRBJ1-2; D is ambiguous. Germline CDR1 SNHLY, CDR2 FYNNEI. Trimming cost V 4 bases and J 8 bases, with 11 bases left between them. The CDR3 is 12 residues long. CDR3 nucleotides: TGTGCCAGCAGTGGTAGTCAGAAGGGCTACACCTTC. Its translation is CASSGSQKGYTF.

This clonotype was picked up a small number of times. The chain carries TRBV29-1 and TRBJ2-5, with 8 bases that match TRBD1. CDR3 length: 15 amino acids. Germline V CDR1 and CDR2: SQVTM, ANQGSEA. Trimming at V came to 6 bases and at J to 3 bases, leaving 12 bases not matched to a gene. The CDR3 sequence: CSVYTTGVWEETQYF. DNA for the CDR3: TGCAGCGTCTACACGACAGGGGTATGGGAAGAGACCCAGTACTTC.

This clonotype showed up just a few times. This chain connects TRBV27 to TRBJ2-3; tentative D call: TRBD2 (6 bases). Germline V lookup: CDR1 MNHEY, CDR2 SMNVEV (reference sequence). Trimming cost V 5 bases and J 0 bases, with 12 bases left between them. CDR3 length: 15 amino acids. Here the CDR3 DNA reads TGTGCCAGCAGTGTACGGGGACTTAGCACAGATACGCAGTATTTT. Translation: CASSVRGLSTDTQYF.

In nucleotides, the CDR3 is TGTGCCAGCAGTACTCGAGGGCAACAAGAAAAACTGTTTTTT. Its protein product is CASSTRGQQEKLFF. The chain has TRBV6-6 and TRBJ1-4; D is uncertain. The length of the CDR3 is 14 residues. V was clipped by 5 bases and J by 8 bases, with 15 bases between them. The germline CDR1 and CDR2 sequences are MNHNY and SVGAGI (reference sequence).

This clonotype was counted once. The DNA for the CDR3 is TGCGCCAGCAGAACGAACCTCGGACTAGCGGGGACCAATGAGCAGTTCTTC. It codes for CASRTNLGLAGTNEQFF. The V call is TRBV5-1, the J call TRBJ2-1, with TRBD2 identical over 12 bases. V dropped 5 bases and J dropped 6; count of bases not matched to a gene: 12. Germline V CDR1 and CDR2: SGHRS, YFSETQ. CDR3 length: 17 residues.

As for this clonotype: Compared with germline, one end of the junction differs, possibly owing to a read error. The V gene is TRBV10-3, the J gene TRBJ2-5, with unresolved D. Germline lookup yields CDR1 ENHRY and CDR2 SYGVKD. The CDR3 totals 17 residues. The CDR3 protein is CAVSDSWSAPSQETQYF. CDR3 nucleotide sequence: TGTGCCGTCAGTGATTCCTGGAGCGCCCCTTCGCAAGAGACCCAGTACTTC.

This clonotype was seen only a few times. The genes are TRBV5-1 and TRBJ1-5, with 8 bases matching TRBD1. Germline V gene data show CDR1 as SGHRS and CDR2 as YFSETQ. The CDR3 length is 15 residues. J gave up 0 bases and V 4 bases, and 3 bases lay outside the gene matches. The CDR3 DNA sequence: TGCGCCAGCAGCGCCGGGACAGGTAGCAATCAGCCCCAGCATTTT. Its protein is CASSAGTGSNQPQHF.

This clonotype has just a few counts. V and J are TRBV6-5 and TRBJ1-2; D might be TRBD1 (6 bases). The CDR3 contains 15 residues. CDR1 is MNHEY, CDR2 SVGAGI, per germline. Trimming cost V 5 bases and J 0 bases, with 13 bases left between them. DNA for the CDR3: TGTGCCAGCAGTCAACGACAGGCAGCTAACTATGGCTACACCTTC. Translating it yields CASSQRQAANYGYTF.

The V and J genes are TRBV18 and TRBJ1-6; 7 nucleotides agree with TRBD1. CDR1 and CDR2 from the germline V gene are KGHSH and LQKENI. J gave up 9 bases and V 6 bases, and 11 bases lay outside the gene matches. The length of the CDR3 is 15 residues. CDR3 DNA: TGTGCCAGCTCCCAGGGGGGGGCGGTTACTTCACCCCTCCACTTT. It specifies CASSQGGAVTSPLHF.

A note on this clonotype: A single base separates this from a much larger clone, so it may be a read error. The chain carries TRBV5-4 and TRBJ2-1, with 7 positions matching TRBD1. J was trimmed by 13 bases and V by 4 bases; bases with no gene match: 17. CDR3 length: 15 residues. From germline, CDR1 is SGHNT and CDR2 YYREEE (reference sequence). CDR3 in amino acids: CASSRQQGRGETQFF. CDR3 nucleotides: TGTGCCAGCAGCCGGCAACAGGGGAGAGGAGAGACCCAGTTCTTC.

Here the CDR3 DNA reads TGTGCCAGCAGACGACAGGCGCTAGAGACCCAGTACTTC. It translates to CASRRQALETQYF. The J gene is TRBJ2-5, the V gene TRBV7-2, with a tentative D call TRBD1 (6 bases). There are 13 residues in the CDR3. Germline-derived CDR1 and CDR2 are SGHTA and FQGNSA. V was shortened by 6 bases and J by 4 bases, with 12 bases between the two germline ends.

The genes are TRBV10-3 and TRBJ2-1; TRBD2 aligns across 7 bases. This CDR3 is 16 amino acids long. Per the germline V gene, CDR1 is ENHRY and CDR2 is SYGVKD. Unmatched junction bases numbered 6, after V lost 4 bases and J lost 0 bases. The CDR3 is CAISVKGGSSYNEQFF. CDR3 nucleotides: TGTGCCATCAGTGTTAAAGGCGGGAGCTCCTACAATGAGCAGTTCTTC.

The chain is built from TRBV7-2 and TRBJ2-7; no definite D call. The CDR3 runs 15 residues. Per the germline V gene, CDR1 is SGHTA and CDR2 is FQGNSA. The germline V and J ends were trimmed by 3 bases and 2 bases, with 14 bases remaining between them. The DNA of the CDR3 is TGTGCCAGCAGCTTCCCTTTCGGGCTAACCTACGAGCAGTACTTC. It yields the protein CASSFPFGLTYEQYF.